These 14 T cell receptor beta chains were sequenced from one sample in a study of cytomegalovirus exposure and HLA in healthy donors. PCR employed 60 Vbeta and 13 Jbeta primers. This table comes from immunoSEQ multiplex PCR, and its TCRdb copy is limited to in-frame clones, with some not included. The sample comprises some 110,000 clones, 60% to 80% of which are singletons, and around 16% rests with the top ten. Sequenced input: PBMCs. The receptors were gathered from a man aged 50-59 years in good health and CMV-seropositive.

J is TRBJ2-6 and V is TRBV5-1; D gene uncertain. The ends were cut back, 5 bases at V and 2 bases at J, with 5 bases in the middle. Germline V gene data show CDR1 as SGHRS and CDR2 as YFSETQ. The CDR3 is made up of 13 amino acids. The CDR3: CASRAAGANVLTF. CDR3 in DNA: TGCGCCAGCAGGGCTGCTGGGGCCAACGTCCTGACTTTC.

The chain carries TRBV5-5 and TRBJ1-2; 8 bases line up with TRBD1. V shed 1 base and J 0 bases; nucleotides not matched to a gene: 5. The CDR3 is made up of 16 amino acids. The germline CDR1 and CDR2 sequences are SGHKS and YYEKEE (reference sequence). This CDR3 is CASSLSGGLANYGYTF. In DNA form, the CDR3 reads TGTGCCAGCAGCTTGTCAGGGGGCCTAGCTAACTATGGCTACACCTTC.

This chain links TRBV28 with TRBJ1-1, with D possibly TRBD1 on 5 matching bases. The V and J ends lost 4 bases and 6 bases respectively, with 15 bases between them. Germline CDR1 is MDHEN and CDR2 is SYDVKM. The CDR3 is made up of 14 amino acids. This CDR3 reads CASSSVGGRAEAFF. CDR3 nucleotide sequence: TGTGCCAGCAGTTCCGTCGGGGGGAGAGCTGAAGCTTTCTTT.

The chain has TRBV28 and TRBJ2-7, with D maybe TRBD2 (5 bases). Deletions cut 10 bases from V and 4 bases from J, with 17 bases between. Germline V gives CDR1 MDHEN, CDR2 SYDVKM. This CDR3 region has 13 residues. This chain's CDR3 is CATTPGSRYEQYF. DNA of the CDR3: TGTGCCACCACCCCGGGGTCACGTTACGAGCAGTACTTC.

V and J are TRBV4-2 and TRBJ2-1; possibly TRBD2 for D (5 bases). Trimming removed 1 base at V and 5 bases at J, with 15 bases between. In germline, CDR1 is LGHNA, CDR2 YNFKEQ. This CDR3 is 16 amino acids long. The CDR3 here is CASSQGMRARDNEQFF. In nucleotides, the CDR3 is TGTGCCAGCAGCCAAGGAATGCGGGCGCGGGACAATGAGCAGTTCTTC.

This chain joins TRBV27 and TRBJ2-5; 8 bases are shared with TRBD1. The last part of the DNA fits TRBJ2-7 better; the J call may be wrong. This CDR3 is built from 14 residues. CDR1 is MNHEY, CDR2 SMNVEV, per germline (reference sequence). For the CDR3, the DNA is TGTGCCAGCAGGCAAACAGGGGGCTCCTACGAGCAGTACTTC. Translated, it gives CASRQTGGSYEQYF.

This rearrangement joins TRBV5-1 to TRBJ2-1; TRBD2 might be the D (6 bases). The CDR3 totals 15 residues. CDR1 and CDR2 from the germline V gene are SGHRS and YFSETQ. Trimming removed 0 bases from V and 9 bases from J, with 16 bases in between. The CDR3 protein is CASSLASLALLEQFF. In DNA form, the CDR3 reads TGCGCCAGCAGCTTGGCTAGTCTAGCGCTCCTTGAGCAGTTCTTC.

The CDR3 DNA reads as TGTGCCAGCAGCGCTCTGGGGGGGGACAGGGACCCCTTTAACTATGGCTACACCTTC. It codes for CASSALGGDRDPFNYGYTF. The rearrangement uses TRBV9 and TRBJ1-2, with 9 positions matching TRBD1. The junction had 16 bases not matched to a gene; V was cut back by 3 bases and J by 1 base. Germline V lookup: CDR1 SGDLS, CDR2 YYNGEE. The CDR3 has 19 residues.

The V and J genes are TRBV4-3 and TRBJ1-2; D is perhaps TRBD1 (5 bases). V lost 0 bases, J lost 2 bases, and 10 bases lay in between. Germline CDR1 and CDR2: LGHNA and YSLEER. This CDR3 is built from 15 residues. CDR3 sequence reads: CASSQDYDRNYGYTF. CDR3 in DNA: TGCGCCAGCAGCCAAGATTACGACAGAAACTATGGCTACACCTTC.

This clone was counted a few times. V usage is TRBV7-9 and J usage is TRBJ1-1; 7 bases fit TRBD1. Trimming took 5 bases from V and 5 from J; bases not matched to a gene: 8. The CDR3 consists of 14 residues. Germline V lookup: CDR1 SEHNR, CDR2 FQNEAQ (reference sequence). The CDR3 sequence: CASSREGAVTEAFF. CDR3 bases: TGTGCCAGCAGCCGGGAGGGGGCAGTTACTGAAGCTTTCTTT.

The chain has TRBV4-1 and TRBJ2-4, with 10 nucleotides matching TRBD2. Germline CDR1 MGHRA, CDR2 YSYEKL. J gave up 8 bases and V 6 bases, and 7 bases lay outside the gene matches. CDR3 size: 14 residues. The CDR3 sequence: CASRPSGSLDIQYF. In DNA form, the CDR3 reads TGCGCCAGCAGACCTAGCGGGAGTTTGGACATTCAGTACTTC.

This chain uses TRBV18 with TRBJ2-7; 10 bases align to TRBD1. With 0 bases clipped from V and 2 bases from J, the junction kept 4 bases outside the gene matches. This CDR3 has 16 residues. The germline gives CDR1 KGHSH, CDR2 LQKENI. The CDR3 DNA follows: TGTGCCAGCTCACCACCGGGGACAGGGGTGACCTACGAGCAGTACTTC. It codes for CASSPPGTGVTYEQYF.

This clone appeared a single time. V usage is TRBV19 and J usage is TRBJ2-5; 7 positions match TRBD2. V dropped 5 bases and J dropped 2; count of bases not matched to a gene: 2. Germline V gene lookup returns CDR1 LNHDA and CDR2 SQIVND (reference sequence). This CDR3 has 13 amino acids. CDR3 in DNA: TGTGCCAGTAGTCTGGGGGGGCAAGAGACCCAGTACTTC. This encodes CASSLGGQETQYF.

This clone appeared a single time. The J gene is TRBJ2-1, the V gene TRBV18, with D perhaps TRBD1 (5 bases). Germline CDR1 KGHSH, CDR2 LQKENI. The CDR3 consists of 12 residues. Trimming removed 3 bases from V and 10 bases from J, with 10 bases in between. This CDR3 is CASSPGREEQFF. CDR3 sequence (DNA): TGTGCCAGCTCACCGGGGCGAGAGGAGCAGTTCTTC.